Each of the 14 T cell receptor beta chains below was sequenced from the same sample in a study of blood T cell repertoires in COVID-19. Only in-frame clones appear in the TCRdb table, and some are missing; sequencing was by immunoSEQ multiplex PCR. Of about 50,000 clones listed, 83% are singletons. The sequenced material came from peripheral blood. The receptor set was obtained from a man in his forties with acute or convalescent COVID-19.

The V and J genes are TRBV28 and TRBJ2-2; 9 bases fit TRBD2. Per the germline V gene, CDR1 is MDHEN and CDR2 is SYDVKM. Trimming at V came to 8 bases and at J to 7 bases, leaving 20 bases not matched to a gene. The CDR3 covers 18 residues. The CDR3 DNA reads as TGTGCCAGCTCGAAGCCGGCTAGCGGGATTCCAGGGAGCGGGGAGCTGTTTTTT. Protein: CASSKPASGIPGSGELFF.

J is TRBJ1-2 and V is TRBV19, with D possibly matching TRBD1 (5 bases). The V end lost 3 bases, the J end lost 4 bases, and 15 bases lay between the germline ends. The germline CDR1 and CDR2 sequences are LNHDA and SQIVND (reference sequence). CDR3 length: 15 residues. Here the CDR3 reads CASSIQGPSSYGYTF. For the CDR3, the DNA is TGTGCCAGTAGTATCCAGGGCCCCTCTTCCTATGGCTACACCTTC.

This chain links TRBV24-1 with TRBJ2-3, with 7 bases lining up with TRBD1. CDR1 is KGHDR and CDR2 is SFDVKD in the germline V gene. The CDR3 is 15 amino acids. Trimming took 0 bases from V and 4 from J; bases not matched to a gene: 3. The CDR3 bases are TGTGCCACCAGTGATTTGAACAGGGGTGCAGATACGCAGTATTTT. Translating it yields CATSDLNRGADTQYF.

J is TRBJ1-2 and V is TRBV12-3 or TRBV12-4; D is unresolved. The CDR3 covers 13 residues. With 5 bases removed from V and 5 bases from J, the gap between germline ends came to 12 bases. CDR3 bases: TGTGCCAGCAGTCCACGTACCGGTTATGGCTACACCTTC. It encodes CASSPRTGYGYTF.

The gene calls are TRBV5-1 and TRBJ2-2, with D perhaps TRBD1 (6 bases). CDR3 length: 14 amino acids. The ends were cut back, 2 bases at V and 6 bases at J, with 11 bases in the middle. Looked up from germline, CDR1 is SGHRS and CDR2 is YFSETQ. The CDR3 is CASSFIQGPGELFF. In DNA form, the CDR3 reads TGCGCCAGCAGCTTTATACAGGGTCCCGGGGAGCTGTTTTTT.

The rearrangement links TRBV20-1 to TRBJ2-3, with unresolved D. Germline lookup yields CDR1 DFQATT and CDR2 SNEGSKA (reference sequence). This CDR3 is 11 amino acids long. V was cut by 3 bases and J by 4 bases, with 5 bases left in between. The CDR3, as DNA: TGCAGTGCTAGTCGGGCAGATACGCAGTATTTT. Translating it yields CSASRADTQYF.

The CDR3 DNA follows: TGTGCCACCAGTGATCCAAACACCGGGGAGCTGTTTTTT. It codes for CATSDPNTGELFF. The chain recombines TRBV24-1 with TRBJ2-2; D gene unclear. This CDR3 contains 13 residues. V lost 3 bases and J lost 2, with 3 bases in between. Looked up from germline, CDR1 is KGHDR and CDR2 is SFDVKD.

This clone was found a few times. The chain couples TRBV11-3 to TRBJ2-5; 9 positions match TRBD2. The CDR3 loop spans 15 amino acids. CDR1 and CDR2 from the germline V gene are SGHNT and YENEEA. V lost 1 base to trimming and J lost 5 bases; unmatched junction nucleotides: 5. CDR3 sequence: CASSLGGRDAETQYF. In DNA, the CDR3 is TGTGCCAGCAGCTTAGGCGGGAGGGACGCGGAGACCCAGTACTTC.

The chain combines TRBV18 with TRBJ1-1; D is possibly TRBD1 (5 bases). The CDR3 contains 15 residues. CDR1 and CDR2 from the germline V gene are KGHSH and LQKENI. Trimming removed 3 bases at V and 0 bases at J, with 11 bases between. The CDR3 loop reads CASSPQQELNTEAFF. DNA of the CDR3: TGTGCCAGCTCACCCCAACAGGAACTGAACACTGAAGCTTTCTTT.

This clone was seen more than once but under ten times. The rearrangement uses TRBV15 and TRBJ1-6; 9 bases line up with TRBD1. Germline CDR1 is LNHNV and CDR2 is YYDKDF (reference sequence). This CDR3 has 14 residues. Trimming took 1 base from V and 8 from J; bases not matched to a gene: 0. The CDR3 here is CATSRGTGDSPLHF. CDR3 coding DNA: TGTGCCACCAGCAGAGGGACAGGGGATTCACCCCTCCACTTT.

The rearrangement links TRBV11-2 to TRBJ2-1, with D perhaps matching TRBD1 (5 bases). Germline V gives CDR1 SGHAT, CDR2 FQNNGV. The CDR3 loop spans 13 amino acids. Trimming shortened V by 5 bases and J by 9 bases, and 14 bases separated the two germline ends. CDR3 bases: TGTGCCAGCAGCCCTCTCAGGCAGGGTGAGCAGTTCTTC. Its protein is CASSPLRQGEQFF.

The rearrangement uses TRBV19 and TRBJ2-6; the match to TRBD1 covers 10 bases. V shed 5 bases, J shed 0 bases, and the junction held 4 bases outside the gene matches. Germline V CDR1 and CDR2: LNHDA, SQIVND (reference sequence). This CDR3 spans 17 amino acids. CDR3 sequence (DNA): TGTGCCAGTAGTCCTGGGACAGGGGCCTCTGGGGCCAACGTCCTGACTTTC. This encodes CASSPGTGASGANVLTF.

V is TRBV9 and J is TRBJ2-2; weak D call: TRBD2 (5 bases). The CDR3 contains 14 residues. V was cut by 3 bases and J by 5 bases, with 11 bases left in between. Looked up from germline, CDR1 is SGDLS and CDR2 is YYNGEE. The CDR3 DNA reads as TGTGCCAGCAGCGATCATACTAGGACCGGGGAGCTGTTTTTT. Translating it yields CASSDHTRTGELFF.

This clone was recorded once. The CDR3 is CASSFSGSAEAFF. For the CDR3, the DNA is TGTGCCAGCAGTTTTAGCGGGTCGGCTGAAGCTTTCTTT. The chain is built from TRBV27 and TRBJ1-1, with no clear D. Germline V lookup: CDR1 MNHEY, CDR2 SMNVEV (reference sequence). The CDR3 covers 13 residues. V lost 3 bases, J lost 6 bases, and 11 bases lay in between.